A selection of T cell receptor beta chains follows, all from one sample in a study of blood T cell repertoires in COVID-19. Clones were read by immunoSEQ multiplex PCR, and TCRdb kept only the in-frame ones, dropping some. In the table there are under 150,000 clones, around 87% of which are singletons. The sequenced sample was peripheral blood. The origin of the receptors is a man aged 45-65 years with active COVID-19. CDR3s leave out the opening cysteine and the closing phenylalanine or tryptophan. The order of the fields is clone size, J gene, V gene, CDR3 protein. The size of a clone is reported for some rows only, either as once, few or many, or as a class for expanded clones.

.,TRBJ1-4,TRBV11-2,ASSLGQGAGGGEKLF
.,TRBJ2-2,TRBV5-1,ASSFPFSRTVRNTGELF
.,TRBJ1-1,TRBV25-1,ASTTNRGRRTEAF
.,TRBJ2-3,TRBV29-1,SLVSRDGPLGTQY
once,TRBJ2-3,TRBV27,ASSNQGPYTDTQY
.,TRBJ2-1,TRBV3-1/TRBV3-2,ASSQPGTIGDEQF
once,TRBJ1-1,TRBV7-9,ASRPRSNTEAF
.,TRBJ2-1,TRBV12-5,ASGPGGPHNEQF
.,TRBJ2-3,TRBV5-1,ASSLQGAETDTQY
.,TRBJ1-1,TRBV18,ASSPYSPQGTEAF
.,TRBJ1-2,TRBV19,ASSIPGEGTIRYGYT
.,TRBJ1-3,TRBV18,ASSPGQGRQNTIY
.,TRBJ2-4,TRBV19,ASSPGAAKNIQY
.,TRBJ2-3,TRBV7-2,ASSPGTSRYTQY
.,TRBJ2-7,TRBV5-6,ASSTTGYEQY
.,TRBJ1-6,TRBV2,ASRKSSYNSPLH
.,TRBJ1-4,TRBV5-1,ASSSNRDSKPKGEKLF
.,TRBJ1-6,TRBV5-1,ASSLAGTGNSPLH
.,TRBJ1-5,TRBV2,ASSRQVLGQPQH
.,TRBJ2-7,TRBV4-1,ASSQLLADEQY
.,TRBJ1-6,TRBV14,ASSQLYNSPLH
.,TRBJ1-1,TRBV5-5,ASSRTTGMNTEAF
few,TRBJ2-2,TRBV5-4,ASSLKGVGTGELF
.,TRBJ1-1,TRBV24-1,ATSDSDPATGRAEAF
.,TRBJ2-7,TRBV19,ASSFNPGLNYEQY
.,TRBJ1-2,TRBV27,ASSPRDSYGYT